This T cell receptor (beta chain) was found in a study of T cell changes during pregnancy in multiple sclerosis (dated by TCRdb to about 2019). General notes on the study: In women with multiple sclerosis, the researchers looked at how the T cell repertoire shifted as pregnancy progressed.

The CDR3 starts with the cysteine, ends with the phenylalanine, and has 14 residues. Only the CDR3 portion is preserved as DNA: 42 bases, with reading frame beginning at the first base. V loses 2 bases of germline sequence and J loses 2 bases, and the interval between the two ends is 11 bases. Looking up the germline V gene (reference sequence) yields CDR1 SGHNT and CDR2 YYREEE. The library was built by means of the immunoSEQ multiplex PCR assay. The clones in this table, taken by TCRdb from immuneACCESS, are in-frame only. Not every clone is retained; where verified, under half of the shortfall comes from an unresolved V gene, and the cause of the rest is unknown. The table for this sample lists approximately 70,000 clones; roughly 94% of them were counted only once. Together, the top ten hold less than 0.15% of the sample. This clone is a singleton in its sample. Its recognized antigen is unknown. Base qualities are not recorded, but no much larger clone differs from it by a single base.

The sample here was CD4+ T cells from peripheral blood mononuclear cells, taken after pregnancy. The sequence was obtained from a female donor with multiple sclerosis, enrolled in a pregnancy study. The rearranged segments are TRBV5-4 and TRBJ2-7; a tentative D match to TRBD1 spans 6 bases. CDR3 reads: CASSLRAGAYEQYF. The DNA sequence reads TGTGCCAGCAGCTTAAGGGCAGGGGCCTACGAGCAGTACTTC.